Detailed here is one T cell receptor (beta chain). Its antigen is unknown. The sample originates from a study of high-grade serous ovarian cancer treatment subgroups. As for the study in general: Mean per sample: around 13,000 reads, about 6,900 unique TCR beta rearrangements.

Sequencing was performed with immunoSEQ multiplex PCR; in TCRdb, only in-frame clones are kept and a portion is missing. The table has approximately 6,000 clones, around 75% seen once. Study observations and caveats: Spatial context was lost because tumors were sequenced in bulk.

The CDR3 has 14 amino acids. Germline trimming cut 1 base from V and 3 bases from J; bases unmatched to any gene: 2. The V gene's germline CDR1 is SGHTA and CDR2 FQGNSA. Tumor samples were obtained before definitive surgery or chemotherapy. The origin of this receptor is a human donor with high-grade serous ovarian cancer. The material sequenced was tumor tissue. The chain joins TRBV7-2 to TRBJ1-2; the match to TRBD1 covers 7 bases. CDR3 loop: CASSLGTGDYGYTF. In DNA, the CDR3 is TGTGCCAGCAGCTTAGGTACAGGGGACTATGGCTACACCTTC.